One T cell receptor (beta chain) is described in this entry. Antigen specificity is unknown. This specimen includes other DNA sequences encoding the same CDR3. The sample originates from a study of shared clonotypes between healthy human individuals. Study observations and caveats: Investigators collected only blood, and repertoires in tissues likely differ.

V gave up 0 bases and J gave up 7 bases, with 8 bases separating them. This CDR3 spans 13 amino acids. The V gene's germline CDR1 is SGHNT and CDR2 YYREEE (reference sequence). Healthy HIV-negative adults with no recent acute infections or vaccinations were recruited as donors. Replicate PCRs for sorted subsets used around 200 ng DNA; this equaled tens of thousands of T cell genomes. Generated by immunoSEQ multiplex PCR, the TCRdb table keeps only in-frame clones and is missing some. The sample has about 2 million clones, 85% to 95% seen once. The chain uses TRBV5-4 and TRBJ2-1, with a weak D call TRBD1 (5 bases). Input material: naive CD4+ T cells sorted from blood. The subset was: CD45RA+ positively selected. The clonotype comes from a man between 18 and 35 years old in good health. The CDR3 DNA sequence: TGTGCCAGCAGCTTGGTAGGGGCAAATGAGCAGTTCTTC. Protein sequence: CASSLVGANEQFF.